This TCR beta chain was sequenced in a study of metastatic and nonmetastatic thyroid tumors. Study-level information: Repertoires from blood and tumor or nodule tissue of malignant and benign thyroid patients were compared. The study, taken as a whole, reports: Patients with malignant thyroid tumors reportedly had significantly higher TCR beta diversity than those with benign nodules, in blood and tumor.

As originally analysed: The distant-metastasis classifier for papillary thyroid cancer was built from CDR3 differences across clinicopathological groups. TCRdb re-called clones from the PCR reads using MiXCR. The V and J calls shown here were made by TCRdb, not taken from the authors' results. The sample includes 25,000 to 40,000 clones, approximately 15% of them seen just once. Thyroid surgery was performed in patients who had received no treatment beforehand. Concerning this clone itself: No antigen is known for it. Because the CDR3 is missing its conserved closing phenylalanine or tryptophan, this is likely a read error.

The germline CDR1 and CDR2 sequences are MNHNS and SASEGT. This CDR3 has 16 residues. The sequence came from a female donor with papillary thyroid cancer or a benign thyroid nodule (not recorded which). Some clones in this sample may be carry-over from other donors' samples. This chain links TRBV6-1 with TRBJ1-1; D unresolved. The specimen sequenced was blood. The CDR3 spells CVSSDDGGWLNTEAFS. The DNA of the CDR3 is TGTGTCAGCAGTGACGACGGCGGCTGGCTGAACACTGAAGCTTTCTCT.